The clone carrying this T cell receptor (beta chain) is a singleton in its sample. No antigen is known for it. The CDR3 sequence is 15 residues long. V was cut by 0 bases and J by 0 bases, with 7 bases left in between. Germline V lookup: CDR1 SGHRS, CDR2 YFSETQ. The sample belongs to a study of Ad26.COV2.S vaccination and SARS-CoV-2 variants. Study results and limitations: Quantification of TCR breadth and depth may have yielded underestimates of total T cell responses.

TCRdb keeps only in-frame clones here, not all; method: immunoSEQ multiplex PCR. The sample consists of 430,000 or so clones, nearly 90% of them appearing once. Described treatment: about 20 received Ad26.COV2.S at low or high dose, single or two shots; 5 received placebo; per-sample allocation not given. Following the first vaccine or placebo injection, samples were taken on day 63. V and J are TRBV5-1 and TRBJ2-1; D may be TRBD1 (5 bases). This sample comprised peripheral blood, obtained in a trial of Ad26.COV2.S vaccine versus placebo. The sequence was collected from a person aged 18 to 65 who received the Ad26.COV2.S COVID-19 vaccine or a placebo. CDR3 loop: CASSLDGASYNEQFF. As DNA, the CDR3 is TGCGCCAGCAGCTTGGATGGGGCCTCCTACAATGAGCAGTTCTTC.